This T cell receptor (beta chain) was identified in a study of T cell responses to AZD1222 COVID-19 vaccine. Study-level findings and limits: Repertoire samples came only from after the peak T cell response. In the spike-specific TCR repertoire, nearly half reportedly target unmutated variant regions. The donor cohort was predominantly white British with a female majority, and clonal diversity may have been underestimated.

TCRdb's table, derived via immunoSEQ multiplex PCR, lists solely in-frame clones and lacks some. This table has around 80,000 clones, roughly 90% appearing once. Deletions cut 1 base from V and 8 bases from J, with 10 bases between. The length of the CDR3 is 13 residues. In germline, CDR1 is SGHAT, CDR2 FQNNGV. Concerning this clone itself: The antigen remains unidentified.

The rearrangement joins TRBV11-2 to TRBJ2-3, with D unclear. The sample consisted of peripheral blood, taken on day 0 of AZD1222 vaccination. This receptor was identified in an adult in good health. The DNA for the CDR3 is TGTGCCAGCAGCTTAGGAACGGAGTTTACGCAGTATTTT. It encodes CASSLGTEFTQYF.